The rows below give T cell receptor beta chains drawn from one sample of a study of blood T cell repertoires in COVID-19. TCRdb keeps only in-frame clones here, not all; method: immunoSEQ multiplex PCR. The sample carries about 300,000 clones, nearly 90% recorded once. The sequenced material came from PBMCs or T cells enriched from blood (not recorded which). Receptors were obtained from a woman between 45 and 60 years old who had been exposed to COVID-19. The CDR3 runs from the conserved cysteine through the conserved F or W. The D gene is left open where the match is weak. Size is stated for part of the rows, as once, few or many counts, or as a class when the clone is expanded.

-	TRBV20-1	-	TRBJ2-1	TGCAGTGCTTCAGGGGCGAATGAGCAGTTCTTC	CSASGANEQFF
-	TRBV4-2	-	TRBJ1-1	TGTGCCAGCAGCCAAGATCGGGGGGCGACTGAAGCTTTCTTT	CASSQDRGATEAFF
-	TRBV2	TRBD1	TRBJ1-2	TGTGCCAGCAGTAAATCCAACCCCGGGACAGAGAAGCAGGGCTACACCTTC	CASSKSNPGTEKQGYTF
-	TRBV4-2	-	TRBJ2-3	TGTGCCAGCAGCCGGTCGGCGGTAGATACGCAGTATTTT	CASSRSAVDTQYF
once	TRBV9	-	TRBJ2-5	TGTGCCAGCAGCGTATCACAGGGTATGGAGACCCAGTACTTC	CASSVSQGMETQYF
-	TRBV10-3	TRBD1	TRBJ1-3	TGTGCCATCAGTGACCCCGACAGGGGGCGCATTTCTGGAAACACCATATATTTT	CAISDPDRGRISGNTIYF
-	TRBV6-5	TRBD1	TRBJ2-7	TGTGCCAGCAGTCGACAGGGCAGCTCCTACGAGCAGTACTTC	CASSRQGSSYEQYF
once	TRBV7-9	TRBD1	TRBJ2-7	TGTGCCAGCAGCTTAATGACGGGACAGGGTGTCCACGAGCAGTACTTC	CASSLMTGQGVHEQYF
-	TRBV28	-	TRBJ1-4	TGTGCCACTCACAGGGTACGGTCAGAAAAACTGTTTTTT	CATHRVRSEKLFF
-	TRBV28	TRBD1	TRBJ1-5	TGTGCCAGCAGTATCGGTCAGGGGGCGCATAGTCAGCCCCAGCATTTT	CASSIGQGAHSQPQHF
-	TRBV5-1	TRBD1	TRBJ1-1	TGCGCCAGCAGGTCCGGGACAGAGAACACTGAAGCTTTCTTT	CASRSGTENTEAFF
-	TRBV7-9	-	TRBJ2-5	TGTGCCAGCAGCTTGAGGGGGACGAACCAAGAGACCCAGTACTTC	CASSLRGTNQETQYF
-	TRBV7-9	TRBD1	TRBJ1-4	TGTGCCAGCAGCCTTGGGGACAGGGCGGATGAAAAACTGTTTTTT	CASSLGDRADEKLFF
-	TRBV4-1	-	TRBJ1-1	TGCGCCAGCAGCCTGCGGCAGGGGCCGAGCACTGAAGCTTTCTTT	CASSLRQGPSTEAFF
-	TRBV2	-	TRBJ1-5	TGTGCCAGCAGTCCAAGGATGACTGCCGATAGCAATCAGCCCCAGCATTTT	CASSPRMTADSNQPQHF
-	TRBV3-1/TRBV3-2	-	TRBJ2-3	TGTGCCAGCAGCCAAGAGCGTCCAGATACGCAGTATTTT	CASSQERPDTQYF
-	TRBV7-2	TRBD2	TRBJ2-3	TGTGCCAGCAGCCTGACTAGCGGGGTCACAGATACGCAGTATTTT	CASSLTSGVTDTQYF
-	TRBV18	-	TRBJ1-1	TGTGCCAGCTCACCAGGGCAGAACACTGAAGCTTTCTTT	CASSPGQNTEAFF
-	TRBV28	-	TRBJ1-5	TGTGCCAGCAGTGGGACATCCCAAGTGGAGCCCCAGCATTTT	CASSGTSQVEPQHF
once	TRBV11-2	TRBD2	TRBJ2-3	TGTGCCAGCAGCTGGGTGACTAGCGGGGGTTACACAGATACGCAGTATTTT	CASSWVTSGGYTDTQYF
-	TRBV5-4	-	TRBJ1-5	TGTGCCAGCAGCTTGACAGGCTTCAATCAGCCCCAGCATTTT	CASSLTGFNQPQHF
-	TRBV30	-	TRBJ2-1	TGTGCCTGGAGTGGGGCAGTGGCAGGATCAAATGAGCAGTTCTTC	CAWSGAVAGSNEQFF
-	TRBV25-1	TRBD1	TRBJ2-2	TGTGCCAGCAGTAACAGGGGCTACACCGGGGAGCTGTTTTTT	CASSNRGYTGELFF
-	TRBV5-1	-	TRBJ2-1	TGCGCCAGCAGCTTGTATTCGGGGGTCAATAATGAGCAGTTCTTC	CASSLYSGVNNEQFF
-	TRBV5-5	TRBD1	TRBJ1-2	TGTGCCAGCAGCGGGACAGGAGAAGGCTACACCTTC	CASSGTGEGYTF
-	TRBV14	TRBD1	TRBJ1-6	TGTGCCAGCAGCCGTGACAGGGGGATCAATTCACCCCTCCACTTT	CASSRDRGINSPLHF
-	TRBV5-4	-	TRBJ2-2	TGTGCCAGCAGCGCCGGGGGGCATACCGGGGAGCTGTTTTTT	CASSAGGHTGELFF
-	TRBV7-7	TRBD2	TRBJ2-7	TGTGCTAGCAGCTTAGCGATCGGGGGGGACTACGAGCAGTACTTC	CASSLAIGGDYEQYF
-	TRBV7-2	-	TRBJ2-6	TGTGCCAGCAGTTTAAGCTTCTCTGGGGCCAACGTCCTGACTTTC	CASSLSFSGANVLTF
-	TRBV15	-	TRBJ2-5	TGTGCCACCAGCAGAGGGGCAGTAAAAGAGACCCAGTACTTC	CATSRGAVKETQYF
-	TRBV5-1	-	TRBJ1-4	TGCGCCAGCAGCTTGGATGGGTTAAAGGGGGAAAAACTGTTTTTT	CASSLDGLKGEKLFF
-	TRBV4-1	-	TRBJ1-4	TGCGCCAGCAGCCACCTCTTAGAAAAACTGTTTTTT	CASSHLLEKLFF
-	TRBV4-2	TRBD1	TRBJ2-7	TGTGCCAGCAGCCAAGATCTAGGGACAGCTTCTTACGAGCAGTACTTC	CASSQDLGTASYEQYF
-	TRBV7-9	TRBD1	TRBJ2-5	TGTGCCAGCAGAAGACAGGGGGAAGAGACCCAGTACTTC	CASRRQGEETQYF
-	TRBV5-6	TRBD1	TRBJ1-3	TGTGCCAGCACCCTCGCTCTGGGACAGGTGAAAAACACCATATATTTT	CASTLALGQVKNTIYF
once	TRBV29-1	TRBD1	TRBJ2-1	TGCAGCGTTGGACAGGGAGCTGAGCAGTTCTTC	CSVGQGAEQFF
-	TRBV30	-	TRBJ2-5	TGTGCCTGGAGTCCGGGCAGGGTAGTAGAGACCCAGTACTTC	CAWSPGRVVETQYF
-	TRBV4-1	-	TRBJ2-1	TGCGCCAGCAGCCAAGAGGCCTATAGGACAGGAGGGGATGAGCAGTTCTTC	CASSQEAYRTGGDEQFF
-	TRBV10-3	-	TRBJ1-1	TGTGCCATCAAGATGGCAGGAAAGAACACTGAAGCTTTCTTT	CAIKMAGKNTEAFF
few	TRBV27	-	TRBJ1-1	TGTGCCGCACCCGGGGGGTCGGACCGAGGAACTGAAGCTTTCTTT	CAAPGGSDRGTEAFF
-	TRBV28	-	TRBJ1-5	TGTGCCAGCAGTCAAGGATATCGATCGCGATCAGGGCAGCCCCAGCATTTT	CASSQGYRSRSGQPQHF
-	TRBV4-1	-	TRBJ2-5	TGCGCCAGCAGCCTTCTAGGGGCCAAAGAGACCCAGTACTTC	CASSLLGAKETQYF
-	TRBV9	-	TRBJ1-1	TGTGCCAGCAGCAGAAACAGGGATGCGGGCAGCACTGAAGCTTTCTTT	CASSRNRDAGSTEAFF
-	TRBV12-5	TRBD2	TRBJ2-3	TGTGCTAGTGGTTTGGTCGGGGGGGCTGGTGGAGATACGCAGTATTTT	CASGLVGGAGGDTQYF
-	TRBV28	-	TRBJ1-3	TGTGCCAGCAGTTTACAGGTTTACTCTGGAAACACCATATATTTT	CASSLQVYSGNTIYF
-	TRBV4-2	TRBD1	TRBJ1-6	TGTGCCAGCAGCCCGGCGCAACTCGGACAGGGGGCGGGTTCACCCCTCCACTTT	CASSPAQLGQGAGSPLHF
-	TRBV5-1	-	TRBJ2-7	TGCGCCAGCAGCTTGGATATCGGGACACAGCCTTACGAGCAGTACTTC	CASSLDIGTQPYEQYF
-	TRBV5-1	TRBD1	TRBJ2-2	TGCGCCAGCTCTTTCGACAGGGCCAACACCGGGGAGCTGTTTTTT	CASSFDRANTGELFF
once	TRBV7-9	TRBD1	TRBJ2-3	TGTGCCAGCAGCTTAGGACCACAGGGGGCAGATACGCAGTATTTT	CASSLGPQGADTQYF
-	TRBV18	TRBD1	TRBJ1-5	TGTGCCAGCTCATCGGACAGGGAAAATCAGCCCCAGCATTTT	CASSSDRENQPQHF
-	TRBV3-1/TRBV3-2	-	TRBJ1-2	TGTGCCAGCAGCCAAGATCGGGGATTTAACTATGGCTACACCTTC	CASSQDRGFNYGYTF
-	TRBV5-4	TRBD2	TRBJ2-2	TGTGCCAGCAGCTTCCCGGGAGGGAGCGAGATCACCGGGGAGCTGTTTTTT	CASSFPGGSEITGELFF
-	TRBV5-1	TRBD1	TRBJ2-1	TGCGCCAGCAGCTTGGTGACAGGGCCAACTTACAATGAGCAGTTCTTC	CASSLVTGPTYNEQFF